This paragraph covers one TCR beta chain sequence. The CDR3 has 15 residues. Germline CDR1 is SEHNR and CDR2 is FQNEAQ (reference sequence). With 0 bases clipped from V and 6 bases from J, the junction kept 8 bases outside the gene matches. Sequenced by immunoSEQ multiplex PCR; TCRdb stores in-frame clones only, minus some. The sample lists around 70,000 clones; approximately 92% were seen once. This record comes from a study of blood T cell repertoires in COVID-19. The material sequenced was peripheral blood. The gene calls are TRBV7-9 and TRBJ2-7; 7 bases line up with TRBD2. The clonotype comes from a man at least 80 years old with acute or convalescent COVID-19. The CDR3 DNA reads as TGTGCCAGCAGCTTAGCTAGCGGGCCTAGAGGCGAGCAGTACTTC. It specifies CASSLASGPRGEQYF.